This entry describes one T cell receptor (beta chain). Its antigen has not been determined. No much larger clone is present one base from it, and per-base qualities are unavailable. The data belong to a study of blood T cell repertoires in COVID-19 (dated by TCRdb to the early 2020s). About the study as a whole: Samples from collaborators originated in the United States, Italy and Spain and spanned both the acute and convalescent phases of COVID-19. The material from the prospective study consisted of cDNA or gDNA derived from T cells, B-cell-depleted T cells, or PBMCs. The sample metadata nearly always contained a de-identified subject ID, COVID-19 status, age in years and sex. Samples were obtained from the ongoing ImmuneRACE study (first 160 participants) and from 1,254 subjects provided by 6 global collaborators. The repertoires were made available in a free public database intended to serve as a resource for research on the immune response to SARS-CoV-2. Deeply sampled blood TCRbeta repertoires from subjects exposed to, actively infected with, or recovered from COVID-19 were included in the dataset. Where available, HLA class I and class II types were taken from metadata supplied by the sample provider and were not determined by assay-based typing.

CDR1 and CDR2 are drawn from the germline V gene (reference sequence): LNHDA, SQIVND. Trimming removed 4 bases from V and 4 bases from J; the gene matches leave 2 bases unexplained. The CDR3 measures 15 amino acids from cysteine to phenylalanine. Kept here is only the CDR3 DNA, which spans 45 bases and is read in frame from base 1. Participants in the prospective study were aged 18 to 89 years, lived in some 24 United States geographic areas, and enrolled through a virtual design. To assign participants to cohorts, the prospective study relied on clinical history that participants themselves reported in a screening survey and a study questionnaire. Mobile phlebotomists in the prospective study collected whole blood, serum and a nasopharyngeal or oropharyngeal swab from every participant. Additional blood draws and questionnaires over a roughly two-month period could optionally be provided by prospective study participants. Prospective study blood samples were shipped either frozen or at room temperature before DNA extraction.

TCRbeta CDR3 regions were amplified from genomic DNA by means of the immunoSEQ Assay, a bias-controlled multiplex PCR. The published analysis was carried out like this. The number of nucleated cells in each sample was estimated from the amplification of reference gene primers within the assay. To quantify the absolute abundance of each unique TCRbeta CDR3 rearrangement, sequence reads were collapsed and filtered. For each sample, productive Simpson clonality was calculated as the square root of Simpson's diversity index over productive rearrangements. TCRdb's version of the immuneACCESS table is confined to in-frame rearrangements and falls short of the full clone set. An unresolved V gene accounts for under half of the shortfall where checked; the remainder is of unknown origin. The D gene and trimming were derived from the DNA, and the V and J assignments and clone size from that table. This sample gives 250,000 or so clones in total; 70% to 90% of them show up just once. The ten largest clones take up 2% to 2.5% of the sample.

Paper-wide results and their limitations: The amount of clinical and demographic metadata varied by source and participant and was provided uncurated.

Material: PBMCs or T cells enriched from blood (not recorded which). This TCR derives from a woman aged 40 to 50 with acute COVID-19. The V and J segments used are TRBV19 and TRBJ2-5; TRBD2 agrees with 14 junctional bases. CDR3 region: CASSTGLAGGETQYF. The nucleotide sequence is TGTGCCAGTAGTACCGGACTAGCGGGAGGAGAGACCCAGTACTTC. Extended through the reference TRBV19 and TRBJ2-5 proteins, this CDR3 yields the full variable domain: DGGITQSPKYLFRKEGQNVTLSCEQNLNHDAMYWYRQDPGQGLRLIYYSQIVNDFQKGDIAEGYSVSREKKESFPLTVTSAQKNPTAFYLCASSTGLAGGETQYFGPGTRLLVL.